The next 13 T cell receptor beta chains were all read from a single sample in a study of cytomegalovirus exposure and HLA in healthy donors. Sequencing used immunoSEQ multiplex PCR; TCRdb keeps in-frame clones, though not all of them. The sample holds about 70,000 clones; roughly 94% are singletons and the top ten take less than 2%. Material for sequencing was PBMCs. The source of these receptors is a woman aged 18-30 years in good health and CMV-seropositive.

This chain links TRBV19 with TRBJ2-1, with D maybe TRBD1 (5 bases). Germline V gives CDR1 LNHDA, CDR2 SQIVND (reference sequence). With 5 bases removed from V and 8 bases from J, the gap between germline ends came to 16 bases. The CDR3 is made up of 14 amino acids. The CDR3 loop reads CASSALDTNDEQFF. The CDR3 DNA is TGTGCCAGTAGTGCCTTGGACACAAACGATGAGCAGTTCTTC.

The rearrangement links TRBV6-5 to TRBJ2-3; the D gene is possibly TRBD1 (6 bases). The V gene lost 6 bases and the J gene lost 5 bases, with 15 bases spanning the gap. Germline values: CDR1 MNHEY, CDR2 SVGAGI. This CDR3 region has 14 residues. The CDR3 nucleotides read TGTGCCAGCAGACCCACAGGGTCCGGAGATACGCAGTATTTT. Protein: CASRPTGSGDTQYF.

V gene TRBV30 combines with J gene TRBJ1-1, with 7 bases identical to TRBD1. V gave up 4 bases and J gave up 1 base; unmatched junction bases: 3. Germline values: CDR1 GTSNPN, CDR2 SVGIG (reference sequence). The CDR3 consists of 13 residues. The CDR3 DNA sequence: TGTGCCTGGAAGCGGACAGGGAACACTGAAGCTTTCTTT. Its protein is CAWKRTGNTEAFF.

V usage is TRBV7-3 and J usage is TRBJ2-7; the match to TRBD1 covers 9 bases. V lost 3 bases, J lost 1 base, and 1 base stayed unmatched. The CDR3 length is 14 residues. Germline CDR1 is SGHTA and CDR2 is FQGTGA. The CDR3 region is CASSFGQGSYEQYF. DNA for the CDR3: TGTGCCAGCAGCTTCGGACAGGGGTCCTACGAGCAGTACTTC.

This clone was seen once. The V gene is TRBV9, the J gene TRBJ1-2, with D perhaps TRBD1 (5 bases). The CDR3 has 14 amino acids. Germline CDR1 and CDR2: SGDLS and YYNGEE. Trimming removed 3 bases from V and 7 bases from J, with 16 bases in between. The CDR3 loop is CASSARDPGGGYTF. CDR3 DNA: TGTGCCAGCAGCGCTAGGGACCCCGGGGGTGGCTACACCTTC.

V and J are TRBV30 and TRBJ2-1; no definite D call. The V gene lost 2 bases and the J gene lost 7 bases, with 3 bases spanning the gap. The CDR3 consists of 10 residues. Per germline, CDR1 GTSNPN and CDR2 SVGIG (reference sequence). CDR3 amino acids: CAWSRNEQFF. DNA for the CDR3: TGTGCCTGGAGTCGTAATGAGCAGTTCTTC.

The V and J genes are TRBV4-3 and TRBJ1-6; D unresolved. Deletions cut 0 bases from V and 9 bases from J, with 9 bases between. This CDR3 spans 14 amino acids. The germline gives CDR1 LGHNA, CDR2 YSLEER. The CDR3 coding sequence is TGCGCCAGCAGCCAAGATCAGGAGGGTTCACCCCTCCACTTT. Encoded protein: CASSQDQEGSPLHF.

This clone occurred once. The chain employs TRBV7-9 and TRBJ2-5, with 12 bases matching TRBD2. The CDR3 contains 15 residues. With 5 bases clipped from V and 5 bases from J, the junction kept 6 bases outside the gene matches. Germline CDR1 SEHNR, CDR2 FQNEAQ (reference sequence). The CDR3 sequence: CASSPPSGGAETQYF. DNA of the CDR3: TGTGCCAGCAGCCCTCCTAGCGGGGGGGCGGAGACCCAGTACTTC. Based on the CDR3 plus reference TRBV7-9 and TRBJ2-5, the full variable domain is DTGVSQNPRHKITKRGQNVTFRCDPISEHNRLYWYRQTLGQGPEFLTYFQNEAQLEKSRLLSDRFSAERPKGSFSTLEIQRTEQGDSAMYLCASSPPSGGAETQYFGPGTRLLVL.

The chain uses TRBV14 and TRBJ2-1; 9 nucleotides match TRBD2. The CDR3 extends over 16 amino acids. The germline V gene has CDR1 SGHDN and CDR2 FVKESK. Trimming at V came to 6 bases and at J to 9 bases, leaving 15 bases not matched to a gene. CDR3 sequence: CASSRQGAGGPGEQFF. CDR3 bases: TGTGCCAGCAGTCGCCAAGGGGCGGGAGGGCCGGGTGAGCAGTTCTTC.

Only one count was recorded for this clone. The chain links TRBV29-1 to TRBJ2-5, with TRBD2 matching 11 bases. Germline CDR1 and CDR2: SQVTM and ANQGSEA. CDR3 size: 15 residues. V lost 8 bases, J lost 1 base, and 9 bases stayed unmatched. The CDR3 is CSHGVAGGSQETQYF. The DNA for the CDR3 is TGCAGCCACGGGGTAGCGGGAGGGTCCCAAGAGACCCAGTACTTC.

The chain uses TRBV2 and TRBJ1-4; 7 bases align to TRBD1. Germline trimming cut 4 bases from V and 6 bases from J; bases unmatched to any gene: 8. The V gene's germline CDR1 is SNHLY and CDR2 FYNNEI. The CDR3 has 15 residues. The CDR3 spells CASSVRQGTDEKLFF. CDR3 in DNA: TGTGCCAGCAGTGTTCGACAGGGCACTGATGAAAAACTGTTTTTT.

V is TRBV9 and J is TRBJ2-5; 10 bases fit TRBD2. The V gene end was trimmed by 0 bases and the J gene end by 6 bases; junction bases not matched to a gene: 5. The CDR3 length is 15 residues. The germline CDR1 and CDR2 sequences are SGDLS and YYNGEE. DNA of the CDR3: TGTGCCAGCAGCGTAGCAACTAGCGGGACGCAGACCCAGTACTTC. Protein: CASSVATSGTQTQYF. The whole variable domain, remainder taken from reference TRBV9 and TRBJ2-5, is DSGVTQTPKHLITATGQRVTLRCSPRSGDLSVYWYQQSLDQGLQFLIQYYNGEERAKGNILERFSAQQFPDLHSELNLSSLELGDSALYFCASSVATSGTQTQYFGPGTRLLVL.

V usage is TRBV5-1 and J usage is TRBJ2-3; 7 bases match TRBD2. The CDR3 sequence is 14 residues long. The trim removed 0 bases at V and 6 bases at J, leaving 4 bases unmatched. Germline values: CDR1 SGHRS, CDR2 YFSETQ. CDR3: CASSLGGDYDTQYF. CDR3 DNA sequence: TGCGCCAGCAGCTTGGGCGGGGACTATGATACGCAGTATTTT.